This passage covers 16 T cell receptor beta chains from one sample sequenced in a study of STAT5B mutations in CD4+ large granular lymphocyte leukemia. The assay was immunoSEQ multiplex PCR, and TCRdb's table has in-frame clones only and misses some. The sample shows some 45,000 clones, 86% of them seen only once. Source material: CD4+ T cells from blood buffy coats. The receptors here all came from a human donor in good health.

The CDR3 sequence: CASSLEIAGGKDTQYF. In DNA, the CDR3 is TGCGCCAGCAGCCTCGAGATAGCGGGAGGGAAAGATACGCAGTATTTT. This chain connects TRBV5-1 to TRBJ2-3, with 11 bases matching TRBD2. The CDR3 consists of 16 residues. V lost 4 bases and J lost 5; bases outside the gene matches: 9. The germline gives CDR1 SGHRS, CDR2 YFSETQ.

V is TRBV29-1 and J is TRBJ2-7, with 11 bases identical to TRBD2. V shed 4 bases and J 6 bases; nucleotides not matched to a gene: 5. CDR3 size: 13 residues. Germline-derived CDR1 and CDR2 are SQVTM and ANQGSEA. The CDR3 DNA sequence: TGCAGCGTTGCCCATAGCGGGAGGGCCGAGCAGTACTTC. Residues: CSVAHSGRAEQYF.

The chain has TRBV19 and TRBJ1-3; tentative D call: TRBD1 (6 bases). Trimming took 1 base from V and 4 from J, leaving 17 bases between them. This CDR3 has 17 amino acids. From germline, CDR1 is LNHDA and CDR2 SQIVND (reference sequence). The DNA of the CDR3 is TGTGCCAGTAGTATAGCGCTTCGGCAGGGGCTCGGAAACACCATATATTTT. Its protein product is CASSIALRQGLGNTIYF.

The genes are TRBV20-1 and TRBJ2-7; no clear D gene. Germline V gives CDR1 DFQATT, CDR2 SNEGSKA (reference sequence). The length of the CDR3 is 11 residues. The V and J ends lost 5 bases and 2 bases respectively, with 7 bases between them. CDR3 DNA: TGCAGTGCTTTTGCTACCTACGAGCAGTACTTC. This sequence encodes CSAFATYEQYF.

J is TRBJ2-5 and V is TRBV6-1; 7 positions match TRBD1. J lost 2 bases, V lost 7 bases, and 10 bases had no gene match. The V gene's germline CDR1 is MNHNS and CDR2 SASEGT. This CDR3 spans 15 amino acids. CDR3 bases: TGTGCCAGCACTCCGACGGGGACAGCACAAGAGACCCAGTACTTC. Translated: CASTPTGTAQETQYF.

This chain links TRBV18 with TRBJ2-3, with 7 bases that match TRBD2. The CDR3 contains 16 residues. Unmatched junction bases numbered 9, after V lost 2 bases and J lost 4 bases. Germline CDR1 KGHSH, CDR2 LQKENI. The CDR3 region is CASSPTATGGADTQYF. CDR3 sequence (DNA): TGTGCCAGCTCACCAACGGCAACGGGAGGCGCAGATACGCAGTATTTT.

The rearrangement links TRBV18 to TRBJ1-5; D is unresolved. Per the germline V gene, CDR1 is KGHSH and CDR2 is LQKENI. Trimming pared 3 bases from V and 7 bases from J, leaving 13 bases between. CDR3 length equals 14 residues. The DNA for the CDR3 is TGTGCCAGCTCACCTGAATCTCAGGTGCAGCCCCAGCATTTT. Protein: CASSPESQVQPQHF.

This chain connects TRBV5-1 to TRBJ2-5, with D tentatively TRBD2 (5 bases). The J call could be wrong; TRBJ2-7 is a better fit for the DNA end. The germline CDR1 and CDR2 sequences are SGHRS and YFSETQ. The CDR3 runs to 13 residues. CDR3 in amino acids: CASSSNGDYEQYF. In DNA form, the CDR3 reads TGCGCCAGCAGCTCAAACGGGGACTACGAGCAGTACTTC.

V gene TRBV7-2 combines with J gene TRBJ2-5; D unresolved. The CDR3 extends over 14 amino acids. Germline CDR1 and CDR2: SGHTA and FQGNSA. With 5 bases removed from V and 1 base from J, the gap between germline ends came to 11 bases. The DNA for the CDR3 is TGTGCCAGCAGCCCCGTAGACACCCAAGAGACCCAGTACTTC. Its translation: CASSPVDTQETQYF. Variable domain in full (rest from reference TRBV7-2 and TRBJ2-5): GAGVSQSPSNKVTEKGKDVELRCDPISGHTALYWYRQSLGQGLEFLIYFQGNSAPDKSGLPSDRFSAERTGGSVSTLTIQRTQQEDSAVYLCASSPVDTQETQYFGPGTRLLVL.

This CDR3 reads CASTSGQGVGGYTF. DNA for the CDR3: TGTGCCAGCACCTCGGGACAGGGGGTCGGAGGCTACACCTTC. This chain joins TRBV2 and TRBJ1-2; TRBD1 matches at 11 bases. CDR3 length: 14 residues. V lost 7 bases to trimming and J lost 8 bases; unmatched junction nucleotides: 9. The germline CDR1 and CDR2 sequences are SNHLY and FYNNEI.

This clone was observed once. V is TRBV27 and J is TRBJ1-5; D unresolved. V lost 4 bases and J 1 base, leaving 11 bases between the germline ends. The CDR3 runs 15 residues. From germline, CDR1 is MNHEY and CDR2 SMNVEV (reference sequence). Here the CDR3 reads CASSWEGRSNQPQHF. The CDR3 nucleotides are TGTGCCAGCAGTTGGGAAGGAAGGAGCAATCAGCCCCAGCATTTT.

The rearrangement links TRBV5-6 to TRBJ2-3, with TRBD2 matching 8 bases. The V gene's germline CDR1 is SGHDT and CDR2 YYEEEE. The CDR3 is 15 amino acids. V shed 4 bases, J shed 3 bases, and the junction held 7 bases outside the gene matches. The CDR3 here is CASSERAGVTDTQYF. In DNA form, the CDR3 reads TGTGCCAGCAGCGAGAGAGCGGGAGTGACAGATACGCAGTATTTT.

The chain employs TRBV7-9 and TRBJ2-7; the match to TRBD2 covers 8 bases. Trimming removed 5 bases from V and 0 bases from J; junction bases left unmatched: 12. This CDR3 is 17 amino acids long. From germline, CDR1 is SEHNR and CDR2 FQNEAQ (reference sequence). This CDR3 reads CASSPLASGWSSYEQYF. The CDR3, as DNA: TGTGCCAGCAGCCCCCTCGCTAGCGGGTGGAGCTCCTACGAGCAGTACTTC. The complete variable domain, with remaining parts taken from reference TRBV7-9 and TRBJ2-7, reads DTGVSQNPRHKITKRGQNVTFRCDPISEHNRLYWYRQTLGQGPEFLTYFQNEAQLEKSRLLSDRFSAERPKGSFSTLEIQRTEQGDSAMYLCASSPLASGWSSYEQYFGPGTRLTVT.

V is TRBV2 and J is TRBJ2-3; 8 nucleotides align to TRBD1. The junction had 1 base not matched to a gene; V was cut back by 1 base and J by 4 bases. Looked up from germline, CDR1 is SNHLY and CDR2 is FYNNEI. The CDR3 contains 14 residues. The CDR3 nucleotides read TGTGCCAGCAGTGAAGAGGGACAGGCAGATACGCAGTATTTT. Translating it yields CASSEEGQADTQYF.

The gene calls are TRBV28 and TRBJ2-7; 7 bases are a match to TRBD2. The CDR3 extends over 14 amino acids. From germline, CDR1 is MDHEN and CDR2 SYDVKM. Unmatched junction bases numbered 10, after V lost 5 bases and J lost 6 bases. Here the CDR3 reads CASSVTSDLGEQYF. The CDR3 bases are TGTGCCAGCAGTGTTACTAGCGACCTCGGCGAGCAGTACTTC.

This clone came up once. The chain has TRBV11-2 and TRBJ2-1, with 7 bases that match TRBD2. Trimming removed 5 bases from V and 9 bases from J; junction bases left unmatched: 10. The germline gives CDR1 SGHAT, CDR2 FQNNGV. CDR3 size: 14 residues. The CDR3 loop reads CASSPSGAGPEQFF. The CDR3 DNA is TGTGCCAGCAGCCCTAGCGGAGCGGGCCCTGAGCAGTTCTTC.